The rows below give T cell receptor beta chains drawn from one sample of a study of siplizumab effects on memory and regulatory T cells. TCRdb's copy holds only in-frame clones and misses some; the assay was immunoSEQ multiplex PCR. The data hold approximately 94,000 clones, with around 92% observed a single time. The sample was CD4+ T cells sorted from blood. Receptors originate from a human donor in good health. Each CDR3 is given with its conserved first and last residue. The D gene is left open where the match is weak. Clone size is stated in some rows and not others, as once, few, many or a class when expanded.

v_call	clone_size	j_call	d_call	cdr3_aa	cdr3_nt
TRBV5-1	-	TRBJ2-7	-	CASSPRADYEQYF	TGCGCCAGCAGCCCTCGGGCCGACTACGAGCAGTACTTC
TRBV7-8	-	TRBJ2-7	-	CASSLLYEQYF	TGTGCCAGCAGCCTCCTCTACGAGCAGTACTTC
TRBV6-1	once	TRBJ2-2	-	CASSEYRANTGELFF	TGTGCCAGCAGTGAATACAGGGCGAACACCGGGGAGCTGTTTTTT
TRBV9	few	TRBJ1-1	-	CASSPWSNTEAFF	TGTGCCAGCAGTCCGTGGTCCAACACTGAAGCTTTCTTT
TRBV7-2	-	TRBJ1-5	TRBD1	CASSLAGTGVGNQPQHF	TGTGCCAGCAGCTTAGCCGGGACAGGGGTCGGCAATCAGCCCCAGCATTTT
TRBV4-1	-	TRBJ2-1	-	CASSQDSNEQFF	TGCGCCAGCAGCCAAGACTCCAATGAGCAGTTCTTC
TRBV10-3	-	TRBJ1-1	-	CAISQGGGTEAFF	TGTGCCATCAGCCAGGGTGGGGGGACTGAAGCTTTCTTT
TRBV30	-	TRBJ2-1	TRBD2	CACSGGASNEQFF	TGTGCCTGTAGCGGGGGGGCCTCTAATGAGCAGTTCTTC
TRBV11-2	-	TRBJ2-1	TRBD2	CASSSAGTSGNEQFF	TGTGCCAGCAGCTCTGCCGGGACTAGCGGAAATGAGCAGTTCTTC
TRBV10-3	-	TRBJ1-1	-	CAISGGVNTEAFF	TGTGCCATCAGCGGGGGGGTGAACACTGAAGCTTTCTTT
TRBV19	-	TRBJ2-3	-	CASSIRTQGSDTQYF	TGTGCCAGTAGTATCCGGACACAGGGATCAGATACGCAGTATTTT